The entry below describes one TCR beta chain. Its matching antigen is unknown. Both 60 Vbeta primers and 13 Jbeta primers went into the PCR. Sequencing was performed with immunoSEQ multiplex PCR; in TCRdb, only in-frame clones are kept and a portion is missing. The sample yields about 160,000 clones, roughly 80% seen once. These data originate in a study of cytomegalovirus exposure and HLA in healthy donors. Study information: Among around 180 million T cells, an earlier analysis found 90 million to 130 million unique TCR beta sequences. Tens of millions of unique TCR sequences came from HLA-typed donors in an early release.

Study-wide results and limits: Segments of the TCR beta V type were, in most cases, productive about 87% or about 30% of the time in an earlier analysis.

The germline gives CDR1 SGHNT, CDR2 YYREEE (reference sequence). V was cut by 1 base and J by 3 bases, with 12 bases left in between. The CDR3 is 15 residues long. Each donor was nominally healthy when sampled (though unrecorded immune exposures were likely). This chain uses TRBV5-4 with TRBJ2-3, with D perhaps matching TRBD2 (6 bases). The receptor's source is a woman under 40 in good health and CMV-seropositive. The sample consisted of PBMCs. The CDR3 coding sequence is TGTGCCAGCAGCTTGATGCGGGATCGAACAGATACGCAGTATTTT. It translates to CASSLMRDRTDTQYF. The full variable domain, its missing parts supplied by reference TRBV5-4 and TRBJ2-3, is ETGVTQSPTHLIKTRGQQVTLRCSSQSGHNTVSWYQQALGQGPQFIFQYYREEENGRGNFPPRFSGLQFPNYSSELNVNALELDDSALYLCASSLMRDRTDTQYFGPGTRLTVL.